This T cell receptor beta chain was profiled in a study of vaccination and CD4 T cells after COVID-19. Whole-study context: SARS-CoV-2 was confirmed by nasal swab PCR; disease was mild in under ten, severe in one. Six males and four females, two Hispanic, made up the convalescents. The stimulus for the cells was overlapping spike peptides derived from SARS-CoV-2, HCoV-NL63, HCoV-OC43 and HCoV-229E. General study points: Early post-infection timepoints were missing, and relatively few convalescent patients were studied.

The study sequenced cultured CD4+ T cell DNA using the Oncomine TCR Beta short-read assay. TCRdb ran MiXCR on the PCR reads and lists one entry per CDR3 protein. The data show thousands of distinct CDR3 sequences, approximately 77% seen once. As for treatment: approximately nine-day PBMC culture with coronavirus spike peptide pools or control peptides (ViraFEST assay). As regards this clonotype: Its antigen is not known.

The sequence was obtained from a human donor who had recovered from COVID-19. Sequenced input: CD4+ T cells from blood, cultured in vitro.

CDR3 coding DNA: TGCGCCAGCAGCCAAGCCAGCGGGGGCAGGGTAGATACGCAGTATTTT. It specifies CASSQASGGRVDTQYF. The chain recombines TRBV4-1 with TRBJ2-3; TRBD2 matches 8 bases. Per germline, CDR1 MGHRA and CDR2 YSYEKL. The V and J ends lost 1 base and 5 bases, in that order; junction bases with no gene match: 8. The CDR3 length is 16 residues.